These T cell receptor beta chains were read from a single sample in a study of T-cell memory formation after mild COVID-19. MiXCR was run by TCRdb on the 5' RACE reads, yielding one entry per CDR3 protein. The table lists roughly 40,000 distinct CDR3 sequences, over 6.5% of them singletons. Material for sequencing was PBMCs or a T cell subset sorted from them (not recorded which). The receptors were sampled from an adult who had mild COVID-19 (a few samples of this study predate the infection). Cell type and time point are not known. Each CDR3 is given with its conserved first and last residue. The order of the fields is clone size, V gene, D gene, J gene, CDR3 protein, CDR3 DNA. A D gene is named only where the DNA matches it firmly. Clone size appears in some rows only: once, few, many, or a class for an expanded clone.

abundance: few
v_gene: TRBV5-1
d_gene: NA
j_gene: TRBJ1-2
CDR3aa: CASSLATVTNYGYTF
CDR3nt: TGCGCCAGCAGCTTGGCGACGGTCACTAACTATGGCTACACCTTC

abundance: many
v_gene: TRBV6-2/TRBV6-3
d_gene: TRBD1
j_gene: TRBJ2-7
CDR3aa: CASRTGTGSYEQYF
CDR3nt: TGTGCCAGCAGGACCGGGACAGGCTCCTACGAGCAGTACTTC

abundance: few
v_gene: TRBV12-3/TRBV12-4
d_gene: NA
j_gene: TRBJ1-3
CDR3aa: CAANRQTSGNTIYF
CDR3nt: TGTGCCGCCAACAGACAGACCTCTGGAAACACCATATATTTT

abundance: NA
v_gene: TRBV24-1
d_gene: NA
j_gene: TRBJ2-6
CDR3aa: CATGVDKAGANVLTF
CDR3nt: TGTGCCACCGGGGTCGACAAGGCTGGGGCCAACGTCCTGACTTTC

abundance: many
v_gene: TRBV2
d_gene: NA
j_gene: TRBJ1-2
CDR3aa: CASSEGPQRGYTF
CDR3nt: TGTGCCAGCAGTGAAGGGCCCCAGCGAGGCTACACCTTC

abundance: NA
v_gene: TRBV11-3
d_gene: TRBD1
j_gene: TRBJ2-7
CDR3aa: CASSSPTQGPWDEQYF
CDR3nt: TGTGCCAGCAGCTCACCAACACAGGGGCCTTGGGACGAGCAGTACTTC

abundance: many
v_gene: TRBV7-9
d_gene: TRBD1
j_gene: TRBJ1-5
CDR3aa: CASSLIGYSGQGMQPQHF
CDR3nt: TGTGCCAGCAGCTTAATAGGGTATTCGGGACAGGGTATGCAGCCCCAGCATTTT

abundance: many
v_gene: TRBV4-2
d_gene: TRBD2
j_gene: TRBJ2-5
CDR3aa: CASSEVGTSGKETQYF
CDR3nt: TGTGCCAGCAGCGAGGTCGGGACTAGCGGGAAGGAGACCCAGTACTTC

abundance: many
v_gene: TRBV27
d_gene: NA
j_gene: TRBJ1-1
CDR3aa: CASSSLRPGFRANAEAFF
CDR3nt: TGTGCCAGCAGTTCCCTCCGACCGGGATTTCGGGCGAACGCTGAAGCTTTCTTT

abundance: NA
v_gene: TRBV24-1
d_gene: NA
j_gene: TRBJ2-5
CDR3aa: CATSANTWSTGVRETQYF
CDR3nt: TGTGCCACCAGTGCCAATACCTGGTCGACAGGTGTACGAGAGACCCAGTACTTC

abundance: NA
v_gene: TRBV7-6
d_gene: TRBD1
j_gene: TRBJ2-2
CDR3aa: CASSRDRGATGELFF
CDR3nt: TGTGCCAGCAGCAGGGACAGGGGTGCCACCGGGGAGCTGTTTTTT

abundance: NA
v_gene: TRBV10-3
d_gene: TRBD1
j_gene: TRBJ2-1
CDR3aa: CASRPGQGAANEQFF
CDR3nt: TGTGCCAGCCGACCGGGACAGGGGGCTGCCAATGAGCAGTTCTTC

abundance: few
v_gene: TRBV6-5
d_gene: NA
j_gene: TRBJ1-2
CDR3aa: CASSGGGYGYTF
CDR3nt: TGTGCCAGCTCGGGAGGGGGATATGGCTACACCTTC

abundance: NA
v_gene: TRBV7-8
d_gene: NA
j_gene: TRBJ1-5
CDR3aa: CASSLGLGLGGSNQPQHF
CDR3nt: TGTGCCAGCAGCTTAGGCCTTGGTTTGGGTGGGAGCAATCAGCCCCAGCATTTT

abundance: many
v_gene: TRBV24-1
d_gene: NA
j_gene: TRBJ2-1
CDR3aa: CATSDPTSEGVYEQFF
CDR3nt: TGTGCCACCAGTGACCCTACCTCGGAAGGGGTCTATGAGCAGTTCTTC

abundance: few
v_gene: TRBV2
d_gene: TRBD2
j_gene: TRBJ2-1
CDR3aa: CASATFQRLAGGGSSYNEQFF
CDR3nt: TGTGCCAGCGCGACCTTCCAACGTCTAGCGGGAGGGGGCAGCTCCTACAATGAGCAGTTCTTC

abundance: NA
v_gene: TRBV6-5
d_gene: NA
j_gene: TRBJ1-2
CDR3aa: CASSKREFNYGYTF
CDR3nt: TGTGCCAGCAGTAAGCGGGAATTTAACTATGGCTACACCTTC

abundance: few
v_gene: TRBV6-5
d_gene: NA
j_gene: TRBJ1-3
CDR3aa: CASSSTPRTANSGNTIYF
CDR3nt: TGTGCCAGCAGTTCGACCCCACGGACTGCTAACTCTGGAAACACCATATATTTT

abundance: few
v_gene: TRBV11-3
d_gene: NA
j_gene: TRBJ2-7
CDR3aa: CASSPQGIEQYF
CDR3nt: TGTGCCAGCAGCCCCCAGGGCATCGAGCAGTACTTC

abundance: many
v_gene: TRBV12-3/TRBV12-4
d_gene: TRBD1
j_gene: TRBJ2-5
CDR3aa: CASSFFTGVETQYF
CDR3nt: TGTGCCAGCAGTTTTTTTACAGGGGTCGAGACCCAGTACTTC

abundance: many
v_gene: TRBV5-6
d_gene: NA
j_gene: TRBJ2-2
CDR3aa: CASSPDWNLNTGELFF
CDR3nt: TGTGCCAGCAGCCCTGACTGGAACTTGAACACCGGGGAGCTGTTTTTT

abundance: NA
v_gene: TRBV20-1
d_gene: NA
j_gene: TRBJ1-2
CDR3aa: CSARMDHGKGYTF
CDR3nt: TGCAGTGCTAGAATGGACCATGGGAAAGGCTACACCTTC

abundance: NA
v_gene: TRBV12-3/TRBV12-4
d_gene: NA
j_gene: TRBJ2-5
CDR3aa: CASSQAAETQYF
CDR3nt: TGTGCCAGCAGTCAGGCGGCGGAGACCCAGTACTTC

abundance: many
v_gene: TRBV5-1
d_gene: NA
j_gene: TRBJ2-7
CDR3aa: CASSLQPGPTYEQYF
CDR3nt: TGCGCCAGCAGCTTACAACCGGGACCGACCTACGAGCAGTACTTC

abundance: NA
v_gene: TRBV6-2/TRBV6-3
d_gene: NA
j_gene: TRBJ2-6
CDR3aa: CASNFRWSSGANVLTF
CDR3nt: TGTGCCAGCAATTTTCGTTGGAGCTCTGGGGCCAACGTCCTGACTTTC

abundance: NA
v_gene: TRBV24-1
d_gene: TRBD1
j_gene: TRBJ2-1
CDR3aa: CATSEHRTGGARNEQFF
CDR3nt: TGTGCCACCAGTGAGCACCGGACAGGGGGCGCCCGGAATGAGCAGTTCTTC

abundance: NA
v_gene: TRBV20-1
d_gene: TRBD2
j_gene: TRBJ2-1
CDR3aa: CSPALAGGTREQFF
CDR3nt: TGCAGTCCCGCACTAGCGGGGGGCACTAGAGAGCAGTTCTTC

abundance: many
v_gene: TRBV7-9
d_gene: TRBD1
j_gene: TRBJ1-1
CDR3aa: CASRDRGPNTEAFF
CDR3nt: TGTGCCAGCAGAGACAGGGGACCGAACACTGAAGCTTTCTTT

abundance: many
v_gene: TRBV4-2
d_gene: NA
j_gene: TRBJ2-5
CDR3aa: CASSQDPYQETQYF
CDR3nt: TGTGCCAGCAGCCAAGACCCCTACCAAGAGACCCAGTACTTC

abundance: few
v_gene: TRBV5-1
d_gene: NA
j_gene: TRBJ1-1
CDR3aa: CASSLVVRGGTEAFF
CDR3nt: TGCGCCAGCAGCTTGGTTGTCAGGGGTGGTACTGAAGCTTTCTTT

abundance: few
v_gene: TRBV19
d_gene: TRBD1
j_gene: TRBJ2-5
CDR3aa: CASSPTGSVETQYF
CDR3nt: TGTGCCAGTAGTCCGACAGGGTCCGTCGAGACCCAGTACTTC

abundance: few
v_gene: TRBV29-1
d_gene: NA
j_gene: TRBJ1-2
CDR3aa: CSVEEGGGGYTF
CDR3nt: TGCAGCGTTGAAGAGGGGGGAGGAGGCTACACCTTC

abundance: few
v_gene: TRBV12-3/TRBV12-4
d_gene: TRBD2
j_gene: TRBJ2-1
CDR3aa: CASRPGSSGRGNNEQFF
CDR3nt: TGTGCCAGCAGGCCAGGTAGTAGCGGGAGAGGTAACAATGAGCAGTTCTTC

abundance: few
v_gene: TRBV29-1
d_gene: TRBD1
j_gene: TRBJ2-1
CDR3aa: CSVDRDRGHNEQFF
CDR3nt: TGCAGCGTTGATCGGGACAGGGGCCACAATGAGCAGTTCTTC

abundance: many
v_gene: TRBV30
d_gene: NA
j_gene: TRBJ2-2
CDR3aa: CAWSGARGNTGELFF
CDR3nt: TGTGCCTGGAGTGGGGCGAGAGGGAACACCGGGGAGCTGTTTTTT

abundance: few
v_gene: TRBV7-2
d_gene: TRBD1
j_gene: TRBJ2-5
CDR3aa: CASSLVGTVQETQYF
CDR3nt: TGTGCCAGCAGCTTAGTAGGGACAGTACAAGAGACCCAGTACTTC

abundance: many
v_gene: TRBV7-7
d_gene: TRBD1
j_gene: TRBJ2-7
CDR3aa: CASSFGQGDTYEQYF
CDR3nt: TGTGCCAGCAGCTTCGGACAGGGAGATACCTACGAGCAGTACTTC

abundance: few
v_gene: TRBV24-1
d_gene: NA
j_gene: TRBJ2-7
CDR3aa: CATSAGTPRLYEQYF
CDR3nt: TGTGCCACCAGTGCAGGGACCCCCAGGCTCTACGAGCAGTACTTC

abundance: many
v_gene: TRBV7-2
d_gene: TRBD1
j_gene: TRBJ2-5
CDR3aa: CASSDGGQGTQYF
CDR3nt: TGTGCCAGCAGCGATGGGGGACAGGGGACCCAGTACTTC

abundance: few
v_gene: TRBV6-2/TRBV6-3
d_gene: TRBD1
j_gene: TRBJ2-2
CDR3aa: CASRESPGGLTGELFF
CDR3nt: TGTGCCAGCAGGGAATCTCCAGGGGGCTTGACCGGGGAGCTGTTTTTT

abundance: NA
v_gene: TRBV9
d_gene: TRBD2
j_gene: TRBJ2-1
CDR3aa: CASSVASGTDNEQFF
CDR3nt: TGTGCCAGCAGCGTAGCTAGCGGCACAGACAATGAGCAGTTCTTC

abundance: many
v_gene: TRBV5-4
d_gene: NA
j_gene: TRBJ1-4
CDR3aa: CASSPGTINEKLFF
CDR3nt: TGTGCCAGCAGTCCCGGGACAATAAATGAAAAACTGTTTTTT

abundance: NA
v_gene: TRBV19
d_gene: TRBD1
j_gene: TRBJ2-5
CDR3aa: CASRPDRGFQETQYF
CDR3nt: TGTGCCAGTAGGCCGGACAGGGGGTTTCAAGAGACCCAGTACTTC

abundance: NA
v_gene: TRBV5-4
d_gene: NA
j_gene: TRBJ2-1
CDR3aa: CASSLDGSNNEQFF
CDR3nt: TGTGCCAGCAGCTTGGATGGTAGCAACAATGAGCAGTTCTTC

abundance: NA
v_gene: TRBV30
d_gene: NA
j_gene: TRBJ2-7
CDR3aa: CAWRSNYEQYF
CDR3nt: TGTGCCTGGCGGAGTAACTACGAGCAGTACTTC

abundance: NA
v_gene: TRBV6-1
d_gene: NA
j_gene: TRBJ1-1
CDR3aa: CASSAYRPGANTEAFF
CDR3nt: TGTGCCAGCAGTGCTTACCGTCCAGGGGCGAACACTGAAGCTTTCTTT

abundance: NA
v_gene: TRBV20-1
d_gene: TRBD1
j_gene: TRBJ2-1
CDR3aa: CSATSPGQGRGEQFF
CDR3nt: TGCAGTGCTACATCCCCGGGACAGGGGAGAGGTGAGCAGTTCTTC

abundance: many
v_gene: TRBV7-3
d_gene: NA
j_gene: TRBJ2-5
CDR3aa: CASSRAVQETQYF
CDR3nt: TGTGCCAGCAGCAGAGCGGTCCAAGAGACCCAGTACTTC

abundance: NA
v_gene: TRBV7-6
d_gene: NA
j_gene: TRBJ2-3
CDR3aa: CASSLSTGFTDTQYF
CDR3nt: TGTGCCAGCAGCCTGAGCACGGGTTTCACAGATACGCAGTATTTT

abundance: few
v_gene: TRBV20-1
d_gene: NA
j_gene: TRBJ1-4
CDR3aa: CSAEGGRNEKLFF
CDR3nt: TGCAGTGCTGAGGGAGGGCGTAATGAAAAACTGTTTTTT

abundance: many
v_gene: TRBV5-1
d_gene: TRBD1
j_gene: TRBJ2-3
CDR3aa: CASGQGSTDTQYF
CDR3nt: TGCGCCAGCGGACAGGGGTCCACAGATACGCAGTATTTT

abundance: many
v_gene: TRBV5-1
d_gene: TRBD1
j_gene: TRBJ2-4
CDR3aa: CASSIGQGGLPKNIQYF
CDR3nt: TGCGCCAGCAGCATCGGACAGGGAGGACTCCCCAAAAACATTCAGTACTTC

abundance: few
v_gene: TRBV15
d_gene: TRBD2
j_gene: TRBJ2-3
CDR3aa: CATSIPGTSGGISTDTQYF
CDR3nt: TGTGCCACCAGCATACCCGGGACTAGCGGGGGGATCAGCACAGATACGCAGTATTTT

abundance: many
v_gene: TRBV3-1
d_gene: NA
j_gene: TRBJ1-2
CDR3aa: CASSHLQGLNGYTF
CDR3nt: TGTGCCAGCAGCCATCTACAGGGACTAAATGGCTACACCTTC

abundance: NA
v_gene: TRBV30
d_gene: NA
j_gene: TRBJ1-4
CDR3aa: CAWSASGPRDEKLFF
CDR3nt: TGTGCCTGGAGTGCCTCCGGGCCCAGGGATGAAAAACTGTTTTTT